Listed here are 20 T cell receptor beta chains from one sample, sequenced in a study of graft-versus-host responses after intestinal transplantation. Antigens for these TCRs are unknown. TCRdb's copy holds only in-frame clones and misses some; the assay was immunoSEQ multiplex PCR. The sample lists 90,000 to 150,000 clones, just under 95% occurring once. The input for sequencing was unstimulated CD4+ T cells sorted from spleen or lymph node cells, taken before intestinal transplant. Source of these receptors: a human donor who received an intestinal transplant.

About this clone itself: Different DNA sequences within this sample yield the same CDR3. The chain couples TRBV6-5 to TRBJ2-5; a weak D match, TRBD2 (6 bases). V was shortened by 5 bases and J by 5 bases, with 12 bases between the two germline ends. Germline assignment: CDR1 MNHEY and CDR2 SVGAGI. This CDR3 has 13 residues. The CDR3 sequence: CASSPGERETQYF. The CDR3 DNA reads as TGTGCCAGCAGTCCGGGGGAGCGGGAGACCCAGTACTTC.

The chain carries TRBV9 and TRBJ2-1, with 8 bases aligning to TRBD2. Germline assignment: CDR1 SGDLS and CDR2 YYNGEE. The CDR3 consists of 21 residues. The V segment lost 0 bases and the J segment 4 bases; nucleotides outside the gene matches: 21. CDR3 in DNA: TGTGCCAGCAGCGTAGAAGGGGTACCCGTCGCGGGAGGCCCGGGGTACAATGAGCAGTTCTTC. It yields the protein CASSVEGVPVAGGPGYNEQFF.

This rearrangement joins TRBV5-5 to TRBJ2-1, with TRBD2 as a possible D gene (5 bases). The CDR3 spans 16 residues. In germline, CDR1 is SGHKS, CDR2 YYEKEE (reference sequence). V dropped 4 bases and J dropped 7 bases, with 21 bases sitting between them. This CDR3 is CASSPTRGAPGNEQFF. The CDR3, as DNA: TGTGCCAGCAGCCCAACTCGAGGCGCCCCGGGGAATGAGCAGTTCTTC.

The chain links TRBV28 to TRBJ1-1; 7 nucleotides agree with TRBD1. The CDR3 has 15 residues. CDR1 is MDHEN, CDR2 SYDVKM, per germline. J lost 0 bases, V lost 3 bases, and 4 bases had no gene match. The CDR3: CASSFGDRVNTEAFF. CDR3 bases: TGTGCCAGCAGTTTTGGAGACAGGGTGAACACTGAAGCTTTCTTT.

V is TRBV2 and J is TRBJ2-1; perhaps TRBD1 as D (6 bases). From germline, CDR1 is SNHLY and CDR2 FYNNEI. The CDR3 has 17 residues. The ends were cut back, 4 bases at V and 0 bases at J, with 16 bases in the middle. The CDR3 sequence is CASSGDFEGGSYNEQFF. The DNA for the CDR3 is TGTGCCAGCAGTGGGGATTTTGAAGGGGGCTCCTACAATGAGCAGTTCTTC. The entire variable domain, with the rest obtained from reference TRBV2 and TRBJ2-1, is as follows: EPEVTQTPSHQVTQMGQEVILRCVPISNHLYFYWYRQILGQKVEFLVSFYNNEISEKSEIFDDQFSVERPDGSNFTLKIRSTKLEDSAMYFCASSGDFEGGSYNEQFFGPGTRLTVL.

This rearrangement joins TRBV28 to TRBJ1-4, with D unclear. Germline V lookup: CDR1 MDHEN, CDR2 SYDVKM. The V end was cut by 6 bases, the J end by 1 base, with 3 bases between. The CDR3 spans 12 residues. For the CDR3, the DNA is TGTGCCAGCAGAATAACTAATGAAAAACTGTTTTTT. This translates into CASRITNEKLFF.

With regard to this clone: The DNA is omitted, as the CDR3 cannot be located on it reliably, and the CDR3 follows TCRdb's listing. The chain links TRBV5-8 to TRBJ2-1; TRBD1, as called in the table, went unchecked against the DNA. The germline gives CDR1 SGHTS, CDR2 YDEGEE. The CDR3 has 19 residues if both end residues are counted. The CDR3 here is CASSFLWTGAGPSYNEQFF.

The V call is TRBV11-2, the J call TRBJ2-7; a weak D match, TRBD1 (6 bases). The CDR3 is 15 amino acids. V lost 8 bases to trimming and J lost 4 bases, with 21 bases between them. Germline CDR1 is SGHAT and CDR2 is FQNNGV. DNA for the CDR3: TGTGCCAGCCGCTGGATGACGGGACAACGATACGAGCAGTACTTC. Its protein product is CASRWMTGQRYEQYF.

The table lists this clone with a count of one. The genes are TRBV2 and TRBJ2-1; tentatively, D is TRBD2 (6 bases). With 5 bases removed from V and 14 bases from J, the gap between germline ends came to 13 bases. The germline CDR1 and CDR2 sequences are SNHLY and FYNNEI. This CDR3 region has 11 residues. The CDR3 here is CASSSGGVEFF. CDR3 nucleotides: TGTGCCAGCAGTTCCGGAGGGGTGGAGTTCTTC.

J is TRBJ2-1 and V is TRBV23-1; D not certain. TRBV23-1 is placed among ORFs of uncertain function. The length of the CDR3 is 12 residues. V was cut by 7 bases and J by 1 base, with 5 bases left in between. CDR3 sequence (DNA): TGCGCCAGCATACCGTCCTACAATGAGCAGTTCTTC. Translating gives CASIPSYNEQFF.

The gene calls are TRBV4-1 and TRBJ2-5; tentatively, D is TRBD1 (6 bases). Trimming cost V 6 bases and J 0 bases, with 17 bases left between them. Germline-derived CDR1 and CDR2 are MGHRA and YSYEKL. There are 16 residues in the CDR3. The CDR3 spells CASRPTGTTYQETQYF. In DNA form, the CDR3 reads TGCGCCAGCAGGCCCACCGGGACAACTTACCAAGAGACCCAGTACTTC.

The V call is TRBV11-3, the J call TRBJ2-1; 9 bases line up with TRBD2. V was pared by 4 bases and J by 9 bases, with 13 bases of the junction left unmatched. The CDR3 is 16 residues long. Germline values: CDR1 SGHNT, CDR2 YENEEA. The CDR3 DNA sequence: TGTGCCAGCAGCTCCTGGCGGGAGGGCGGGCTGGGTGAGCAGTTCTTC. Protein: CASSSWREGGLGEQFF.

The V gene is TRBV18, the J gene TRBJ2-5, with D possibly matching TRBD2 (5 bases). The CDR3 has 14 residues. CDR1 KGHSH and CDR2 LQKENI come from the germline V gene. Trimming took off 6 bases at V and 2 bases at J, with 13 bases between the two ends. CDR3 loop: CASSARGTQETQYF. The DNA of the CDR3 is TGTGCCAGCTCCGCACGGGGAACTCAAGAGACCCAGTACTTC.

V gene TRBV29-1 combines with J gene TRBJ1-1; TRBD1 matches 7 bases. Germline V CDR1 and CDR2: SQVTM, ANQGSEA. V dropped 4 bases and J dropped 5; count of bases not matched to a gene: 7. The CDR3 totals 13 residues. The CDR3, as DNA: TGCAGCGTTGGCACGACAGGGATTACTGAAGCTTTCTTT. The encoded protein is CSVGTTGITEAFF.

The J gene is TRBJ2-7, the V gene TRBV10-1; TRBD1 is a possible D gene (5 bases). This CDR3 has 14 residues. Trimming shortened V by 6 bases and J by 7 bases, and 19 bases separated the two germline ends. Germline CDR1 and CDR2: WNHNN and SYGVQD (reference sequence). CDR3 sequence (DNA): TGCGCCAGCAGCCCCACTCCTCAGGGTTCGGAGCAGTACTTC. As protein: CASSPTPQGSEQYF.

V and J are TRBV27 and TRBJ1-1, with D possibly being TRBD1 (5 bases). This CDR3 is built from 14 residues. In germline, CDR1 is MNHEY, CDR2 SMNVEV (reference sequence). V was clipped by 3 bases and J by 7 bases, with 15 bases between them. The CDR3 is CASSLTVGAFEAFF. CDR3 coding DNA: TGTGCCAGCAGTTTGACAGTGGGTGCGTTTGAAGCTTTCTTT.

The chain uses TRBV18 and TRBJ2-5; unclear D gene. This CDR3 has 11 amino acids. Trimming removed 2 bases at V and 3 bases at J, with 1 base between. Germline CDR1 is KGHSH and CDR2 is LQKENI. CDR3 sequence: CASSPEETQYF. CDR3 sequence (DNA): TGTGCCAGCTCACCAGAAGAGACCCAGTACTTC.

Concerning this clone: Mismatch with germline at one junction end may stem from a read error. In DNA, the CDR3 is TGTGCCAGCAGCTTAAGGCACCATGAGACCCAGTACTTC. It is translated as CASSLRHHETQYF. V usage is TRBV7-3 and J usage is TRBJ2-5; D not certain. The length of the CDR3 is 13 residues. Germline V CDR1 and CDR2: SGHTA, FQGTGA.

The chain uses TRBV19 and TRBJ1-1; D remains ambiguous. V lost 8 bases and J lost 0, with 10 bases in between. This CDR3 contains 13 residues. CDR1 LNHDA and CDR2 SQIVND come from the germline V gene (reference sequence). The CDR3 bases are TGTGCCAGTTGTGAGAGGATGAACACTGAAGCTTTCTTT. Its protein product is CASCERMNTEAFF.

This sequence joins TRBV19 and TRBJ2-7; 7 positions agree with TRBD2. There are 15 residues in the CDR3. J lost 6 bases, V lost 3 bases, and 11 bases had no gene match. Germline CDR1 is LNHDA and CDR2 is SQIVND (reference sequence). The CDR3, as DNA: TGTGCCAGTAGTATCTCGACTAGCCGGCGGAGCGAGCAGTACTTC. Amino acid sequence: CASSISTSRRSEQYF.